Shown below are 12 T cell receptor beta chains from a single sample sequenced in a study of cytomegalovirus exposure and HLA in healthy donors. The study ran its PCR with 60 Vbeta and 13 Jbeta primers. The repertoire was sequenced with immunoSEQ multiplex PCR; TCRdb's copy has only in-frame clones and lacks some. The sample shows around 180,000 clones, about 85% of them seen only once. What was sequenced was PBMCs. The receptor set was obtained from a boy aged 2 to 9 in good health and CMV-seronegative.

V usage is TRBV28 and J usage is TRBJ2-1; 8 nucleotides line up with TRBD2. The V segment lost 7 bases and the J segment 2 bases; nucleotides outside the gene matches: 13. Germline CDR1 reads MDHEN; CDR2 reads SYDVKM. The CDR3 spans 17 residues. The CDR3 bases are TGTGCCAGCACTCTAGTCCGGGGGGGTAACACCTACAATGAGCAGTTCTTC. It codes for CASTLVRGGNTYNEQFF.

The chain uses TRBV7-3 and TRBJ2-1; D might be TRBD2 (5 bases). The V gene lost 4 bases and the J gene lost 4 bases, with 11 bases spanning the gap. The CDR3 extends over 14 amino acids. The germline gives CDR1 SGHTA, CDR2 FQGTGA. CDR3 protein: CASSSLEAYNEQFF. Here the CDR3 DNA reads TGTGCCAGCAGCTCCTTGGAGGCTTACAATGAGCAGTTCTTC. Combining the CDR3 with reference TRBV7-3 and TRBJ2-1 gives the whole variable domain GAGVSQTPSNKVTEKGKYVELRCDPISGHTALYWYRQSLGQGPEFLIYFQGTGAADDSGLPNDRFFAVRPEGSVSTLKIQRTERGDSAVYLCASSSLEAYNEQFFGPGTRLTVL.

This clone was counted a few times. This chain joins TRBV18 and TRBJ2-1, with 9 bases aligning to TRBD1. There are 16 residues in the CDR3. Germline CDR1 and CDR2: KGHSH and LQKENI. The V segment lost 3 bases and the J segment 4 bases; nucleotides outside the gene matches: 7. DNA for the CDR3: TGTGCCAGCTCACCGTCGGGACAGGGCACTTACAATGAGCAGTTCTTC. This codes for CASSPSGQGTYNEQFF.

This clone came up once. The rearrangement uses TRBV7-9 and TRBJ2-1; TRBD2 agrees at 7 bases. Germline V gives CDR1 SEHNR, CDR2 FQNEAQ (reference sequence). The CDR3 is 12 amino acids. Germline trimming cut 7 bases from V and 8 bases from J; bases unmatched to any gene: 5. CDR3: CASMGGWDEQFF. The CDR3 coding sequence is TGTGCCAGCATGGGGGGGTGGGATGAGCAGTTCTTC.

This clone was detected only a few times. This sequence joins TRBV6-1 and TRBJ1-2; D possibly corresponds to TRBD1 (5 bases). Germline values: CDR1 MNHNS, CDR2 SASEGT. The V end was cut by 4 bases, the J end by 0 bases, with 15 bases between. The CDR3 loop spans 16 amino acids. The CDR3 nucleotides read TGTGCCAGCAGTGGGGGACTGTTAAATGCTAACTATGGCTACACCTTC. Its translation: CASSGGLLNANYGYTF.

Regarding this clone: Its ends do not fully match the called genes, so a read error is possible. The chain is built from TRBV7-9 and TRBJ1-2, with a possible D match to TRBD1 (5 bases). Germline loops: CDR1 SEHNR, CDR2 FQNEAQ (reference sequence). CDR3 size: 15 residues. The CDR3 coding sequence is TGTTCCAGCAGCTTAGTCACAGCCGCGGGGGATGGCTACACCTTC. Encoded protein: CSSSLVTAAGDGYTF.

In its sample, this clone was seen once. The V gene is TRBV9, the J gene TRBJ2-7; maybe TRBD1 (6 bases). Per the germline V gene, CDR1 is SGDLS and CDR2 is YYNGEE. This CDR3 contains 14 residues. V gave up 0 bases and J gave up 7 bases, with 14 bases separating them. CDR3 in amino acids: CASSVEAGAGEQYF. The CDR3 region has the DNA TGTGCCAGCAGCGTAGAGGCAGGGGCCGGGGAGCAGTACTTC.

The CDR3 loop reads CASSPRFHSGNTIYF. The DNA for the CDR3 is TGTGCCAGCAGCCCTCGGTTCCACTCTGGAAACACCATATATTTT. The chain carries TRBV14 and TRBJ1-3; D unresolved. Germline V gene lookup returns CDR1 SGHDN and CDR2 FVKESK. The CDR3 sequence is 15 residues long. V lost 4 bases to trimming and J lost 0 bases, with 10 bases between them.

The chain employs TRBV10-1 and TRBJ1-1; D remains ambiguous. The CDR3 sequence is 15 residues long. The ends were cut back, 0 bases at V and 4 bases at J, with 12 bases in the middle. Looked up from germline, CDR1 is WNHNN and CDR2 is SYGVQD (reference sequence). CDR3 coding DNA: TGCGCCAGCAGTGAGTCAAGGGAGAGGACCACTGAAGCTTTCTTT. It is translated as CASSESRERTTEAFF.

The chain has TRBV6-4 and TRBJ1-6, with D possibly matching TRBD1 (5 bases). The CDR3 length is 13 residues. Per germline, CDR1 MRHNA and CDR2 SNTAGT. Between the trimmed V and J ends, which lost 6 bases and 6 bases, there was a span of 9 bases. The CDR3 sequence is CASRVDSNSPLHF. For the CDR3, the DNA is TGTGCCAGCAGAGTAGACAGTAATTCACCCCTCCACTTT.

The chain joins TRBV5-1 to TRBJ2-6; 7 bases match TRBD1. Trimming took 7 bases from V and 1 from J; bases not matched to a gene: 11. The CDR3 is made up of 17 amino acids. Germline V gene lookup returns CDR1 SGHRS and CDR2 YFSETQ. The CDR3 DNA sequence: TGCGCCAGCTCACCAGGGGACAGCTTTTCTGGGGCCAACGTCCTGACTTTC. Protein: CASSPGDSFSGANVLTF.

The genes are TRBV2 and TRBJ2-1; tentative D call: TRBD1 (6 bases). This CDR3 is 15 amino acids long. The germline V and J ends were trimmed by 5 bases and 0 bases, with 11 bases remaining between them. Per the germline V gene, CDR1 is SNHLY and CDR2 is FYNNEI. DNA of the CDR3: TGTGCCAGCAGTCAACGGACAGACTCCTACAATGAGCAGTTCTTC. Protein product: CASSQRTDSYNEQFF.